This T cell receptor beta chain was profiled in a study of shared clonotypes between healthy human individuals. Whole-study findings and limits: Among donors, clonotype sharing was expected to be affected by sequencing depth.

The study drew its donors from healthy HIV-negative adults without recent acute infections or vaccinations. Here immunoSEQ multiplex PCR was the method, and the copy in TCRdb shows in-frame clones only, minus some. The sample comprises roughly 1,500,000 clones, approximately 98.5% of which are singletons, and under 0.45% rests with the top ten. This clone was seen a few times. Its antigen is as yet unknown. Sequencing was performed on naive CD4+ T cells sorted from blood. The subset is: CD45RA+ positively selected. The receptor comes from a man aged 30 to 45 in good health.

The CDR3 sequence: CSVRNYEQYF. As DNA, the CDR3 is TGCAGCGTTCGCAACTACGAGCAGTACTTC. This chain links TRBV29-1 with TRBJ2-7; no clear D. This CDR3 is 10 amino acids long. CDR1 and CDR2 from the germline V gene are SQVTM and ANQGSEA. V lost 5 bases, J lost 3 bases, and 5 bases lay in between.